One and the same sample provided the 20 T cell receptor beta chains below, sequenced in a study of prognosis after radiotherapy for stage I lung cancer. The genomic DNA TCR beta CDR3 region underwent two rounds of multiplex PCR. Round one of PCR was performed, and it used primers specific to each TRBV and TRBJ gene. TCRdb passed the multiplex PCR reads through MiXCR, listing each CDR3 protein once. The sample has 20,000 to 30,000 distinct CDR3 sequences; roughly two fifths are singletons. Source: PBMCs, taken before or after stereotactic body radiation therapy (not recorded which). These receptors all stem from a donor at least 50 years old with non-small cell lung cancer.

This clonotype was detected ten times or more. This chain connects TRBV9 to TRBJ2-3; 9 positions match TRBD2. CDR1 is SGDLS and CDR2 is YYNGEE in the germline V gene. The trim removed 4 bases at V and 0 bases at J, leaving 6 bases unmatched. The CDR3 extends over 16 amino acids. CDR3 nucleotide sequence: TGTGCCAGCAGCCCAGGACTAGCGTCTAGCACAGATACGCAGTATTTT. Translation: CASSPGLASSTDTQYF. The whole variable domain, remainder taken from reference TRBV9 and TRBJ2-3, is DSGVTQTPKHLITATGQRVTLRCSPRSGDLSVYWYQQSLDQGLQFLIQYYNGEERAKGNILERFSAQQFPDLHSELNLSSLELGDSALYFCASSPGLASSTDTQYFGPGTRLTVL.

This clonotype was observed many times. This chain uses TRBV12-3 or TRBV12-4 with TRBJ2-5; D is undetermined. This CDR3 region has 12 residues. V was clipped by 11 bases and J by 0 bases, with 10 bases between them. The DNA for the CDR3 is TGTGCCTGTAGACGTAACCAAGAGACCCAGTACTTC. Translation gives CACRRNQETQYF.

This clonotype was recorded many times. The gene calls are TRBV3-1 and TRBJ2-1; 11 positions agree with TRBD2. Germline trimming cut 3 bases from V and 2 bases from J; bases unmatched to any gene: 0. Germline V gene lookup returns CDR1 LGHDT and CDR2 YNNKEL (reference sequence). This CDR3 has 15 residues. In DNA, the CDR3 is TGTGCCAGCAGCCATAGCGGGAGGGCCTACAATGAGCAGTTCTTC. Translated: CASSHSGRAYNEQFF.

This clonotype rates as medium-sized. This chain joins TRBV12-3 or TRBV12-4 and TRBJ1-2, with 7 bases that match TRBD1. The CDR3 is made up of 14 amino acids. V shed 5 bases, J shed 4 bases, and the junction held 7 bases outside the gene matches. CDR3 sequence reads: CASSPSTGAYGYTF. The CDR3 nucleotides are TGTGCCAGCAGTCCCTCAACAGGGGCCTATGGCTACACCTTC.

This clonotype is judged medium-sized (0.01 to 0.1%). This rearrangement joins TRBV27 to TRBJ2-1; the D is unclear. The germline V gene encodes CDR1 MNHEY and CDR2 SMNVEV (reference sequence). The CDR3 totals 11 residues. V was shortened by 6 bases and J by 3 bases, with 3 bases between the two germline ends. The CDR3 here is CASRGYNEQFF. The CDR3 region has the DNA TGTGCCAGCAGGGGCTACAATGAGCAGTTCTTC.

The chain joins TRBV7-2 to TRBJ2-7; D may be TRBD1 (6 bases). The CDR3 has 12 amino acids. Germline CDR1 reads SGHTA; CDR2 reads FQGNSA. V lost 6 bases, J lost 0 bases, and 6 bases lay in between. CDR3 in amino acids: CASRDSSYEQYF. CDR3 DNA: TGTGCCAGCAGGGACAGCTCCTACGAGCAGTACTTC.

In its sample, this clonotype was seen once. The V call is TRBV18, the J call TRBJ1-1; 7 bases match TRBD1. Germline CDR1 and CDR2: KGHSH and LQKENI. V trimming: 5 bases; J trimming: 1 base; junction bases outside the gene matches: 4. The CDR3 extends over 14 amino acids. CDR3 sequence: CASSSGQTNTEAFF. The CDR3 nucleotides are TGTGCCAGCTCATCGGGACAGACGAACACTGAAGCTTTCTTT.

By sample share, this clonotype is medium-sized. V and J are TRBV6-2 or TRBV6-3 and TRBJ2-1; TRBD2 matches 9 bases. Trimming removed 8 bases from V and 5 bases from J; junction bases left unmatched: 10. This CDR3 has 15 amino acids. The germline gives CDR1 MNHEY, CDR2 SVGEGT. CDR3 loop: CASGVETSGNNEQFF. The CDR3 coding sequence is TGTGCCAGCGGGGTGGAGACTAGCGGCAACAATGAGCAGTTCTTC.

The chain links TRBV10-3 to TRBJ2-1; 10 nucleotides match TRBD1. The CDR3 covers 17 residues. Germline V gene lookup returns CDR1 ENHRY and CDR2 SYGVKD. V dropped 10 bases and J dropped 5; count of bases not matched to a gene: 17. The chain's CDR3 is CATLDRGLERGNNEQFF. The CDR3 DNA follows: TGTGCCACGTTAGACAGGGGGCTTGAGCGGGGGAACAATGAGCAGTTCTTC.

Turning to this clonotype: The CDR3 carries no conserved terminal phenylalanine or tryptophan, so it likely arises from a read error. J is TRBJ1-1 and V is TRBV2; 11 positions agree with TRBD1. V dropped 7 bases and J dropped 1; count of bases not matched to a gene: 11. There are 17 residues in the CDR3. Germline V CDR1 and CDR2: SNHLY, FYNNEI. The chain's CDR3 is CASMTDRGRNTNTEAFS. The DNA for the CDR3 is TGTGCCAGCATGACGGACAGGGGGCGTAATACGAACACTGAAGCTTTCTCT.

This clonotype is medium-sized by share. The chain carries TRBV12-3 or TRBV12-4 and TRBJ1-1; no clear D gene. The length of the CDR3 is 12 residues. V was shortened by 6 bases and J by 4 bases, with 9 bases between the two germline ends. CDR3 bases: TGTGCCAGCAGAGGCGGGGTCACTGAAGCTTTCTTT. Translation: CASRGGVTEAFF.

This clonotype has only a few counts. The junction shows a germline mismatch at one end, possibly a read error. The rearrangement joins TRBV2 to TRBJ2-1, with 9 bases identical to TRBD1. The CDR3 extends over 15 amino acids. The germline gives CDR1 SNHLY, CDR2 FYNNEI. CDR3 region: CASSSTGTGNNEQFF. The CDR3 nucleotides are TGTGCCAGCAGCTCTACCGGGACAGGGAACAATGAACAGTTCTTC.

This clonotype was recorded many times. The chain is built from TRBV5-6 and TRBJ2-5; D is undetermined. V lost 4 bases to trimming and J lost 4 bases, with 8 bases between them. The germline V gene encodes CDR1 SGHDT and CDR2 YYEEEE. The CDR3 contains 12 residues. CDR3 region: CASSGPRETQYF. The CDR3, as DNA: TGTGCCAGCAGCGGCCCCCGAGAGACCCAGTACTTC.

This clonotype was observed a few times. The CDR3 nucleotides read TGTGCCAGCTCACCGGGACAGAAAGAGACCCAGTACTTC. Protein product: CASSPGQKETQYF. The chain uses TRBV18 and TRBJ2-5; 7 bases match TRBD1. The germline V gene encodes CDR1 KGHSH and CDR2 LQKENI. This CDR3 is built from 13 residues. V was clipped by 3 bases and J by 3 bases; unmatched bases: 1. The variable domain in full, completed from reference TRBV18 and TRBJ2-5, reads NAGVMQNPRHLVRRRGQEARLRCSPMKGHSHVYWYRQLPEEGLKFMVYLQKENIIDESGMPKERFSAEFPKEGPSILRIQQVVRGDSAAYFCASSPGQKETQYFGPGTRLLVL.

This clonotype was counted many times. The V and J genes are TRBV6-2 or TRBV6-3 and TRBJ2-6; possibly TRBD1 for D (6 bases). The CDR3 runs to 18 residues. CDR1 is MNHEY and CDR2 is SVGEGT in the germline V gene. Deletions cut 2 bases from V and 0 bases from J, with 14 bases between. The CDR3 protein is CASSYRGQTFSGANVLTF. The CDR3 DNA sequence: TGTGCCAGCAGTTACCGCGGACAGACCTTCTCTGGGGCCAACGTCCTGACTTTC.

In nucleotides, the CDR3 is TGTGCCAGCGTCAATCAGGCGACAGGGGCCGGCTACACCTTC. It translates to CASVNQATGAGYTF. V usage is TRBV6-2 or TRBV6-3 and J usage is TRBJ1-2; TRBD1 matches 8 bases. The germline V gene encodes CDR1 MNHEY and CDR2 SVGEGT. Unmatched junction bases numbered 13, after V lost 8 bases and J lost 8 bases. The CDR3 loop spans 14 amino acids.

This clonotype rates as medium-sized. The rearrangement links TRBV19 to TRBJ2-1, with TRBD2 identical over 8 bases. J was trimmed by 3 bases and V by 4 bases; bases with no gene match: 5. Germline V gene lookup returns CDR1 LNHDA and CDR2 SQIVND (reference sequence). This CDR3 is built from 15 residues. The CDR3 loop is CASSNSGESYNEQFF. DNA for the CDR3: TGTGCCAGTAGTAATAGCGGGGAAAGCTACAATGAGCAGTTCTTC.

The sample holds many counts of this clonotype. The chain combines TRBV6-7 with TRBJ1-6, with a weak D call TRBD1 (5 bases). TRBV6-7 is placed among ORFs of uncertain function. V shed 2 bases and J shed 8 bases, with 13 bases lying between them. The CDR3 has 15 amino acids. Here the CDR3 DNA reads TGTGCCAGCAGTTACATTCTAACAGGCTATTCACCCCTCCACTTT. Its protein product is CASSYILTGYSPLHF.

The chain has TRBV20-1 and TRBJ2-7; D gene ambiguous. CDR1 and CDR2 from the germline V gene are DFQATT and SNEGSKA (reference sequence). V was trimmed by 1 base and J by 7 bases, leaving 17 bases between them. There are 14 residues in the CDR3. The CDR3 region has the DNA TGCAGTGCTAGAGTCGGGTGGGAAAGGGAAGAGCAGTACTTC. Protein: CSARVGWEREEQYF.

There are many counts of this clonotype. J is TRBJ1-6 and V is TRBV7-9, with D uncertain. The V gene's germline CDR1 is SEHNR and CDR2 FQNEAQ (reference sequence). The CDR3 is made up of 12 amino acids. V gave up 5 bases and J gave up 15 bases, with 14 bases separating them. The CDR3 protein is CASSPPSGLLHF. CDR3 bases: TGTGCCAGCAGCCCACCAAGTGGGCTCCTCCACTTT.